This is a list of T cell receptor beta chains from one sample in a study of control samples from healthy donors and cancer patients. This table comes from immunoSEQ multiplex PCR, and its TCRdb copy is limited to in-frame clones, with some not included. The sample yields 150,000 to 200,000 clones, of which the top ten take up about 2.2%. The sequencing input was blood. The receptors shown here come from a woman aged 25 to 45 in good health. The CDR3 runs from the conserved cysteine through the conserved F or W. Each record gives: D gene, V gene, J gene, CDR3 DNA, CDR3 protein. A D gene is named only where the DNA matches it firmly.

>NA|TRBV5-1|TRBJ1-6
TGCGCCAGCAGCATTGGACAGTCCCCCCTCCACTTT
CASSIGQSPLHF
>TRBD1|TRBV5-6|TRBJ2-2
TGTGCCAGCAGCTTGGACAGGGGGTCGGTGGACACCGGGGAGCTGTTTTTT
CASSLDRGSVDTGELFF
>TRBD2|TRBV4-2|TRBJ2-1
TGTGCCAGCAGCCAAGATCCCCCGGCGGGGGGGCAGGGCAATGAGCAGTTCTTC
CASSQDPPAGGQGNEQFF
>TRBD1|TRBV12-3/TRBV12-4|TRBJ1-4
TGTGCCAGCAGTCCGGGACAGGCCGAAAAACTGTTTTTT
CASSPGQAEKLFF
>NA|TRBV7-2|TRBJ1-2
TGTGCCAGCAGCTTACAGGGAATAGGTGGCTACACCTTC
CASSLQGIGGYTF
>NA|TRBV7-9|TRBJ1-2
TGTGCCAGCAGCCCCCGGGGGGCCCTCCAGGCTAACTATGGCTACACCTTC
CASSPRGALQANYGYTF
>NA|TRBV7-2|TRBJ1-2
TGTGCCAGCAGACAAGACGGCTCCTATGGCTACACCTTC
CASRQDGSYGYTF
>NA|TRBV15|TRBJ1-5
TGTGCCACCAGCAGAGGCGGCGGGACACATAGCAATCAGCCCCAGCATTTT
CATSRGGGTHSNQPQHF
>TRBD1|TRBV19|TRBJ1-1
TGTGCCAGTAGTATTGGCAGGGGGCGCGGCACTGAAGCTTTCTTT
CASSIGRGRGTEAFF
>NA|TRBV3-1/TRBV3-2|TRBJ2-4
TGTGCCAGCAGCCAAGCCGGGGGCATTCAGTACTTC
CASSQAGGIQYF
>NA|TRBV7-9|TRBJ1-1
TGTGCCAGCAGCTTAGACGGGTTAGGAAACACTGAAGCTTTCTTT
CASSLDGLGNTEAFF
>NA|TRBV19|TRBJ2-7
TGTGCCAGTAGTCCCGCGACGGACACCTACGAGCAGTACTTC
CASSPATDTYEQYF
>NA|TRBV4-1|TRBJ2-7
TGCGCCAGCAGCCAAATCGGTATAGTCTACGAGCAGTACTTC
CASSQIGIVYEQYF
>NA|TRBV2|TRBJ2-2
TGTGCCAGCAGTGAAGAATCTAACACCGGGGAGCTGTTTTTT
CASSEESNTGELFF
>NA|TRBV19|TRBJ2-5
TGTGCCAGTAGTATTCGTACGGGGAACTCCCAAGAGACCCAGTACTTC
CASSIRTGNSQETQYF
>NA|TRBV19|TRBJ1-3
TGTGCCAGTACCTGGGATTCTGGAAACACCATATATTTT
CASTWDSGNTIYF
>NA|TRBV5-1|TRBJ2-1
TGCGCCAGCAGCTTCTCTCAGGGTAATGAGCAGTTCTTC
CASSFSQGNEQFF
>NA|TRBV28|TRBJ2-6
TGTGCCAGCAGTTTAGAAGGAGAGACAACCATATTCGGGGCCAACGTCCTGACTTTC
CASSLEGETTIFGANVLTF
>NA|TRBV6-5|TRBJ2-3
TGTGCCAGCAGTTACTCCGGGGGCCGGACAGATACGCAGTATTTT
CASSYSGGRTDTQYF
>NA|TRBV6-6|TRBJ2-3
TGTGCCAGTCTCCGGGACGGGCGCACAGATACGCAGTATTTT
CASLRDGRTDTQYF
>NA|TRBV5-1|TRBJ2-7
TGCGCCAGCAGCTTGGTTGCTACGTCCTACGAGCAGTACTTC
CASSLVATSYEQYF
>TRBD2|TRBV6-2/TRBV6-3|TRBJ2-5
TGTGCCAGCAGTTATTTGACTAGCGGGGACCGAGAGACCCAGTACTTC
CASSYLTSGDRETQYF
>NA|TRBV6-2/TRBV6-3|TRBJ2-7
TGTGCCAGCAGTTATCCTAGTTACGAGCAGTACTTC
CASSYPSYEQYF
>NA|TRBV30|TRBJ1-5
TGTGCCTGGAGTCGCCGGGGCAATCAGCCCCAGCATTTT
CAWSRRGNQPQHF
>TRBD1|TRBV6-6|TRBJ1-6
TGTGCCAGCAGCCTCGACAGGGCAAGCGGTTCACCCCTCCACTTT
CASSLDRASGSPLHF
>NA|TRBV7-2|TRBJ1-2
TGTGCCAGCAGCTTATACGGTTCCGAGGGCTACACCTTC
CASSLYGSEGYTF
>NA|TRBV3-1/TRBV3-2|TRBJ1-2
TGTGCCAGCAGCCAACAAGGCGGGAACTATGGCTACACCTTC
CASSQQGGNYGYTF
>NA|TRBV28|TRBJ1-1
TGTGCCAGCAGTTTAATGGGGGGGTACACTGAAGCTTTCTTT
CASSLMGGYTEAFF
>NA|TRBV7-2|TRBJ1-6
TGTGCCAGCAGCTTAATTTTAGGGAAGGATTCACCCCTCCACTTT
CASSLILGKDSPLHF
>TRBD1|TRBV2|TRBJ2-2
TGTGCCAGCAGGACGAACAGGGGCACCGGGGAGCTGTTTTTT
CASRTNRGTGELFF
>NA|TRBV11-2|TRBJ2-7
TGTGCCAGCAGCTTGGGGGATCGGTACGAGCAGTACTTC
CASSLGDRYEQYF
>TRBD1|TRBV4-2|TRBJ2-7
TGTGCCAGCAGCCAAGGCAGGGGGCTCTCCTACGAGCAGTACTTC
CASSQGRGLSYEQYF
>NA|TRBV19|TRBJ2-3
TGTGCCAGTAGTAGCCAGACAGCCACAGATACGCAGTATTTT
CASSSQTATDTQYF
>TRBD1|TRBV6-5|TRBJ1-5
TGTGCCAGCAGAGGACAGGGTAATCAGCCCCAGCATTTT
CASRGQGNQPQHF
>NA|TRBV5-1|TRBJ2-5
TGCGCCAGCAGCTTGGATGACAGGCCTGGGTACTTC
CASSLDDRPGYF
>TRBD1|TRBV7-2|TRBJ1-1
TGTGCCAGCAGCTCCAGATGGGACAGAGTTAACACTGAAGCTTTCTTT
CASSSRWDRVNTEAFF
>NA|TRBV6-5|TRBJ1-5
TGTGCCAGCAGGTCAGGGGTTCAGCCCCAGCATTTT
CASRSGVQPQHF
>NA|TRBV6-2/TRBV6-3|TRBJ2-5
TGTGCCAGCAGCCCCCCCCGGGGGGCAGGAGAGACCCAGTACTTC
CASSPPRGAGETQYF
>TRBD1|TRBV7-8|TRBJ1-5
TGTGCCAGCAGCTTAATCGGGTGGGACAGTAGCAATCAGCCCCAGCATTTT
CASSLIGWDSSNQPQHF
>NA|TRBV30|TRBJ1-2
TGTGCCTGGAGAGAAACCGGGCTCCAACATGGCTACACCTTC
CAWRETGLQHGYTF
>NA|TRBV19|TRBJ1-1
TGTGCCAGTCGAACAGGGAACACTGAAGCTTTCTTT
CASRTGNTEAFF
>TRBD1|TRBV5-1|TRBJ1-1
TGCGCCAGCAGCTCAACACCGGGACAGACGAACACTGAAGCTTTCTTT
CASSSTPGQTNTEAFF
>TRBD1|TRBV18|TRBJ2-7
TGTGCCAGCTCACCCGGACAGGTGGCTCCCTACGAGCAGTACTTC
CASSPGQVAPYEQYF
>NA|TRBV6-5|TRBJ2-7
TGTGCCAGCACCCTCGGCCACGAGCAGTACTTC
CASTLGHEQYF